What follows are 29 T cell receptor beta chains derived from one specimen sequenced in a study of T cells in women clearing cervical HPV infection. TCRdb's copy holds only in-frame clones and misses some; the assay was immunoSEQ multiplex PCR. In total, the table holds tens of thousands of clones. The specimen was blood buffy coat. The receptor set was obtained from a woman aged 18-70 years with a cervical HPV16 infection that either progressed to CIN3+ or cleared (not recorded which).

Details on this clone: The read ends 3 residues before the CDR3 terminus; that terminus is restored from the germline J gene. The chain employs TRBV7-6 and TRBJ1-1; the D gene is possibly TRBD1 (5 bases). The CDR3 is made up of 16 amino acids. Looked up from germline, CDR1 is SGHVS and CDR2 is FNYEAQ. The sequenced part of the CDR3 DNA is TGTGCCAGCAGCTTAGTCGCTAGCGGGGGGACGATGACC. This translates into CASSLVASGGTMT. The whole CDR3 reads CASSLVASGGTMTAFF. Combining the CDR3 with reference TRBV7-6 and TRBJ1-1 gives the whole variable domain GAGVSQSPRYKVTKRGQDVALRCDPISGHVSLYWYRQALGQGPEFLTYFNYEAQQDKSGLPNDRFSAERPEGSISTLTIQRTEQRDSAMYRCASSLVASGGTMTAFFGQGTRLTVV.

Of note for this clone: The CDR3 is cut off 3 residues early in the read; its end comes from the germline J gene. The chain has TRBV19 and TRBJ2-7; a possible D gene is TRBD1 (7 bases). The CDR3 contains 14 residues. The V and J ends lost 8 bases and 1 base respectively, with 15 bases between them. In germline, CDR1 is LNHDA, CDR2 SQIVND (reference sequence). The CDR3 DNA, read in part, is TGTGCCAGTGCGGGGACAGCGGCGTCCTACGAG. Translating it yields CASAGTAASYE. The CDR3 reads in full as CASAGTAASYEQYF.

Turning to this clone: The CDR3 end lies 3 residues beyond the end of the read and is filled in from the germline J gene. The chain carries TRBV7-9 and TRBJ1-1; D gene unclear. V gave up 2 bases and J gave up 4 bases, with 5 bases separating them. CDR1 is SEHNR and CDR2 is FQNEAQ in the germline V gene (reference sequence). CDR3 length: 12 residues. CDR3 bases read: TGTGCCAGCAGCTTACCGGGCACTGAA. As protein: CASSLPGTE. The whole CDR3 sequence reads CASSLPGTEAFF.

As for this clone: The CDR3 end is not reached by the read, which stops 3 residues before it; the germline J gene fills it in. V and J are TRBV6-1 and TRBJ1-5, with 8 nucleotides matching TRBD1. CDR3 length: 15 residues. V lost 4 bases to trimming and J lost 5 bases; unmatched junction nucleotides: 7. Germline-derived CDR1 and CDR2 are MNHNS and SASEGT. The CDR3 loop is CASSARDRWDQPQHF. The DNA read from the CDR3 is TGTGCCAGCAGTGCAAGGGACAGGTGGGATCAGCCC.

The CDR3 reads CSARQPGLGLDTQYF. CDR3 DNA, as far as it was read: TGCAGTGCTAGACAACCGGGACTAGGCCTAGATACG. The J gene is TRBJ2-3, the V gene TRBV20-1, with 8 bases lining up with TRBD2. The read terminates 3 residues ahead of where the CDR3 ends, so the germline J gene completes it. The CDR3 sequence is 15 residues long. Per the germline V gene, CDR1 is DFQATT and CDR2 is SNEGSKA (reference sequence). The ends lost 2 bases at V and 5 bases at J; junction bases unmatched: 9.

Comments on this clone: Sequencing ends 3 residues short of the CDR3 end; the germline J gene provides the rest. The gene calls are TRBV5-1 and TRBJ2-1; TRBD2 is a possible D gene (6 bases). Trimming cost V 8 bases and J 4 bases, with 10 bases left between them. Germline CDR1 is SGHRS and CDR2 is YFSETQ. This CDR3 region has 12 residues. The chain's CDR3 is CASRRAYNEQFF. The part of the CDR3 DNA that was read is TGCGCCAGTAGGAGGGCTTACAATGAG.

As regards this clone: Read sequence stops 3 residues before the CDR3 end, and the germline J gene provides the missing end. J is TRBJ1-6 and V is TRBV19; 7 bases agree with TRBD1. This CDR3 is built from 15 residues. Germline values: CDR1 LNHDA, CDR2 SQIVND (reference sequence). Trimming removed 3 bases from V and 9 bases from J; junction bases left unmatched: 8. The sequenced CDR3 bases are TGTGCCAGTAGTATTCCCGGGACAGACGGTTCACCC. Translated, it gives CASSIPGTDGSP. The full CDR3 reads CASSIPGTDGSPLHF.

In the case of this clone: The read ends 3 residues before the CDR3 terminus; that terminus is restored from the germline J gene. J is TRBJ2-1 and V is TRBV6-4, with a tentative D call TRBD1 (5 bases). V was pared by 6 bases and J by 9 bases, with 15 bases between. The CDR3 contains 13 residues. Germline V CDR1 and CDR2: MRHNA, SNTAGT. The sequenced CDR3 bases are TGTGCCAGCAGCCCCCAGGCCCAGGGTGAG. This gives the protein CASSPQAQGE. The whole CDR3 region reads CASSPQAQGEQFF.

In regard to this clone: The CDR3 end falls 3 residues outside the read, so it is completed with the germline J gene. The chain links TRBV6-8 to TRBJ2-1; TRBD2 might be the D (6 bases). Germline CDR1 is MNHGY and CDR2 is SAAAGT. The CDR3 runs to 16 residues. Trimming took off 7 bases at V and 4 bases at J, with 20 bases between the two ends. CDR3 DNA, as far as it was read: TGTGCCAGCACCATGTACGGCGGGAAGGGATACAATGAG. This gives the protein CASTMYGGKGYNE. The entire CDR3 sequence reads CASTMYGGKGYNEQFF.

On this clone: Read sequence stops 3 residues before the CDR3 end, and the germline J gene provides the missing end. The V call is TRBV19, the J call TRBJ2-1, with D perhaps TRBD2 (7 bases). Germline V lookup: CDR1 LNHDA, CDR2 SQIVND (reference sequence). The CDR3 consists of 16 residues. Trimming cost V 5 bases and J 4 bases, with 18 bases left between them. The DNA read from the CDR3 is TGTGCCAGTAGTGAGGGGGGGGGCGCCCCGTACAATGAG. Translation gives CASSEGGGAPYNE. From start to end, the CDR3 is CASSEGGGAPYNEQFF.

Note on this clone: The read ends 3 residues early relative to the CDR3; the germline J gene fills the gap. The gene calls are TRBV6-1 and TRBJ2-7; 7 bases map to TRBD1. The CDR3 has 14 residues. V lost 0 bases and J lost 4; bases outside the gene matches: 3. Looked up from germline, CDR1 is MNHNS and CDR2 is SASEGT. The covered CDR3 bases are TGTGCCAGCAGTGAAGCAGGGGGCAGATACGAG. As protein: CASSEAGGRYE. The whole CDR3 protein is CASSEAGGRYEQYF.

Concerning this clone itself: The read stops 3 residues short of the end of the CDR3; the missing end is completed from the germline J gene. The rearrangement links TRBV6-4 to TRBJ2-5; D remains unclear. CDR1 and CDR2 from the germline V gene are MRHNA and SNTAGT. This CDR3 has 10 amino acids. V was shortened by 10 bases and J by 5 bases, with 8 bases between the two germline ends. CDR3 sequence: CAMPGETQYF. The CDR3 DNA, read in part, is TGTGCCATGCCCGGGGAGACC.

As to this clone: The CDR3 end falls 3 residues outside the read, so it is completed with the germline J gene. The V and J genes are TRBV18 and TRBJ1-1; D is unclear. The CDR3 spans 15 residues. Germline lookup yields CDR1 KGHSH and CDR2 LQKENI. Trimming pared 2 bases from V and 1 base from J, leaving 11 bases between. CDR3 DNA (partial): TGTGCCAGCTCACCATCGATACAGACGAACACTGAA. Its translation is CASSPSIQTNTE. The entire CDR3 protein reads CASSPSIQTNTEAFF.

A remark on this clone: The CDR3 extends 3 residues past the end of the read, so its final part is completed from the germline J gene. The rearrangement uses TRBV5-1 and TRBJ2-1; 10 bases are shared with TRBD2. Germline assignment: CDR1 SGHRS and CDR2 YFSETQ. Trimming at V came to 5 bases and at J to 8 bases, leaving 13 bases not matched to a gene. The CDR3 is 16 residues long. CDR3 DNA (partial): TGCGCCAGCAGAGTTGGGACTAGCGACTTTGCCCATGAG. It is translated as CASRVGTSDFAHE. The full-length CDR3 reads as CASRVGTSDFAHEQFF.

A remark on this clone: The read stops 3 residues short of the end of the CDR3; the missing end is completed from the germline J gene. V gene TRBV18 combines with J gene TRBJ2-7; 8 bases agree with TRBD1. Germline V gives CDR1 KGHSH, CDR2 LQKENI. The CDR3 contains 17 residues. With 6 bases clipped from V and 2 bases from J, the junction kept 15 bases outside the gene matches. The chain's CDR3 is CASSPRIGGQETYEQYF. CDR3 DNA (partial): TGTGCCAGCTCCCCGCGGATTGGGGGACAGGAAACCTACGAG.

About this clone: Coverage ceases 3 residues before the CDR3 finishes, and the germline J gene fills in the end. V and J are TRBV7-9 and TRBJ2-5; D gene ambiguous. Trimming left V 5 bases short and J 5 bases short, with 3 bases between. The CDR3 has 10 amino acids. Germline V gene sequence: CDR1 SEHNR, CDR2 FQNEAQ (reference sequence). The covered CDR3 bases are TGTGCCAGCAGCCCGGAGACC. It yields the protein CASSPET. Given in full, the CDR3 is CASSPETQYF. The full variable domain, rest sourced from reference TRBV7-9 and TRBJ2-5, is DTGVSQNPRHKITKRGQNVTFRCDPISEHNRLYWYRQTLGQGPEFLTYFQNEAQLEKSRLLSDRFSAERPKGSFSTLEIQRTEQGDSAMYLCASSPETQYFGPGTRLLVL.

About this clone itself: Read coverage stops 3 residues before the CDR3 terminus; the germline J gene supplies the remainder. The chain uses TRBV5-6 and TRBJ1-2; 7 nucleotides agree with TRBD1. CDR3 length: 15 residues. CDR1 SGHDT and CDR2 YYEEEE come from the germline V gene. J was trimmed by 3 bases and V by 4 bases; bases with no gene match: 9. CDR3 DNA, as far as it was read: TGTGCCAGCAGCCCATCGACAGGGAATTACTATGGC. The encoded protein is CASSPSTGNYYG. The CDR3 reads in full as CASSPSTGNYYGYTF.

Points on this clone: The read ends 3 residues shy of where the CDR3 ends; the end is completed using the germline J gene. This chain uses TRBV19 with TRBJ2-5, with no clear D. Trimming cost V 3 bases and J 2 bases, with 13 bases left between them. Germline CDR1 reads LNHDA; CDR2 reads SQIVND (reference sequence). This CDR3 contains 15 residues. The CDR3 here is CASSIPPAGQETQYF. The CDR3 DNA, read in part, is TGTGCCAGTAGTATCCCGCCCGCCGGGCAAGAGACC.

Incomplete CDR3 DNA: TGTGCCAGCAGTGAACTCAGGACTAGCGGGAGGTACGAG. This translates into CASSELRTSGRYE. The entire CDR3 sequence reads CASSELRTSGRYEQYF. The V and J genes are TRBV2 and TRBJ2-7, with 14 bases lining up with TRBD2. The read falls 3 residues short of the CDR3 end, and the missing part is taken from the germline J gene. Unmatched junction bases numbered 4, after V lost 2 bases and J lost 4 bases. The germline gives CDR1 SNHLY, CDR2 FYNNEI. The CDR3 is made up of 16 amino acids.

A note on this clone: Coverage ceases 3 residues before the CDR3 finishes, and the germline J gene fills in the end. This chain uses TRBV5-4 with TRBJ2-7; D is possibly TRBD1 (5 bases). The length of the CDR3 is 13 residues. The germline V gene has CDR1 SGHNT and CDR2 YYREEE (reference sequence). V was clipped by 1 base and J by 4 bases, with 9 bases between them. The CDR3 loop is CASSLIGAYEQYF. The CDR3 DNA, read in part, is TGTGCCAGCAGCTTGATAGGGGCGTACGAG. The whole variable domain, filled in from reference TRBV5-4 and TRBJ2-7, reads ETGVTQSPTHLIKTRGQQVTLRCSSQSGHNTVSWYQQALGQGPQFIFQYYREEENGRGNFPPRFSGLQFPNYSSELNVNALELDDSALYLCASSLIGAYEQYFGPGTRLTVT.

Turning to this clone: The read ends 3 residues shy of where the CDR3 ends; the end is completed using the germline J gene. The V gene is TRBV18, the J gene TRBJ2-7, with 8 nucleotides matching TRBD1. This CDR3 has 16 amino acids. V was clipped by 3 bases and J by 0 bases; unmatched bases: 7. CDR1 KGHSH and CDR2 LQKENI come from the germline V gene. CDR3 amino acids: CASSPAGQVPSYEQYF. CDR3 DNA (partial): TGTGCCAGCTCACCGGCGGGACAGGTGCCCTCCTACGAG.

Remarks on this clone: The CDR3 extends 3 residues past the end of the read, so its final part is completed from the germline J gene. V usage is TRBV7-9 and J usage is TRBJ2-3; D unresolved. The length of the CDR3 is 12 residues. In germline, CDR1 is SEHNR, CDR2 FQNEAQ (reference sequence). Trimming took off 3 bases at V and 6 bases at J, with 7 bases between the two ends. CDR3 in amino acids: CASSFPTDTQYF. The sequenced CDR3 bases are TGTGCCAGCAGCTTTCCTACGGATACG.

For this clone: The CDR3 extends 3 residues past the end of the read, so its final part is completed from the germline J gene. J is TRBJ2-7 and V is TRBV5-4; 7 positions agree with TRBD2. V lost 4 bases to trimming and J lost 3 bases; unmatched junction nucleotides: 10. The CDR3 is 15 residues long. CDR1 and CDR2 (germline): SGHNT, YYREEE (reference sequence). The sequenced CDR3 bases are TGTGCCAGCAGCCAGATCGGACTAGGGATCTACGAG. Amino acid sequence: CASSQIGLGIYE. The whole CDR3 sequence reads CASSQIGLGIYEQYF.

This CDR3 reads CASSIAGNNQPQHF. The part of the CDR3 DNA that was read is TGTGCCAGTAGTATAGCAGGGAATAATCAGCCC. The genes are TRBV19 and TRBJ1-5; D may be TRBD1 (5 bases). The read gets to within 3 residues of the CDR3 end, and the germline J gene fills in the rest. The V end was cut by 1 base, the J end by 4 bases, with 8 bases between. The CDR3 runs 14 residues. Germline V gene data show CDR1 as LNHDA and CDR2 as SQIVND (reference sequence).

As regards this clone: The sequence runs out 3 residues before the end of the CDR3; the remainder is reconstructed from the germline J gene. The V call is TRBV11-3, the J call TRBJ2-5, with a tentative D call TRBD1 (5 bases). The CDR3 spans 13 residues. The V and J ends lost 3 bases and 4 bases respectively, with 9 bases between them. In germline, CDR1 is SGHNT, CDR2 YENEEA. The CDR3 loop reads CASSFRQGETQYF. The covered CDR3 bases are TGTGCCAGCAGCTTTCGGCAGGGAGAGACC. Complete variable domain (other parts from reference TRBV11-3 and TRBJ2-5): EAGVVQSPRYKIIEKKQPVAFWCNPISGHNTLYWYLQNLGQGPELLIRYENEEAVDDSQLPKDRFSAERLKGVDSTLKIQPAELGDSAVYLCASSFRQGETQYFGPGTRLLVL.

About this clone itself: The CDR3 end is not reached by the read, which stops 3 residues before it; the germline J gene fills it in. This chain connects TRBV2 to TRBJ2-3; maybe TRBD2 (7 bases). CDR1 and CDR2 from the germline V gene are SNHLY and FYNNEI. V gave up 2 bases and J gave up 6 bases, with 15 bases separating them. The length of the CDR3 is 15 residues. The CDR3 loop reads CASSEMGGGWDTQYF. CDR3 DNA, as far as it was read: TGTGCCAGCAGTGAAATGGGGGGGGGCTGGGATACG.

The part of the CDR3 DNA that was read is TGTGCCAGCAGTGCAATTCAGGGTGGGGACACTGAA. It translates to CASSAIQGGDTE. The whole CDR3 sequence is CASSAIQGGDTEAFF. The chain has TRBV6-1 and TRBJ1-1, with a possible D match to TRBD1 (5 bases). The sequence runs out 3 residues before the end of the CDR3; the remainder is reconstructed from the germline J gene. Germline CDR1 MNHNS, CDR2 SASEGT. V gave up 4 bases and J gave up 3 bases, with 15 bases separating them. This CDR3 has 15 residues.

On this clone: The missing CDR3 end, 3 residues past where the read stops, is filled in from the germline J gene. The chain is built from TRBV28 and TRBJ1-2, with D perhaps TRBD1 (5 bases). CDR1 MDHEN and CDR2 SYDVKM come from the germline V gene. The CDR3 length is 14 residues. V lost 4 bases to trimming and J lost 6 bases, with 15 bases between them. CDR3 bases read: TGTGCCAGCAGTTACTTACAGGACGGGAATGGC. Encoded protein: CASSYLQDGNG. The entire CDR3 sequence reads CASSYLQDGNGYTF.

A remark on this clone: The missing CDR3 end, 3 residues past where the read stops, is filled in from the germline J gene. This chain joins TRBV2 and TRBJ2-1; D is undetermined. The germline V gene encodes CDR1 SNHLY and CDR2 FYNNEI. This CDR3 is 12 amino acids long. The ends were cut back, 3 bases at V and 7 bases at J, with 7 bases in the middle. The CDR3 sequence is CASSEGSNEQFF. Partial CDR3 DNA: TGTGCCAGCAGTGAGGGCTCGAATGAG. Full variable domain (outside the CDR3, taken from reference TRBV2 and TRBJ2-1): EPEVTQTPSHQVTQMGQEVILRCVPISNHLYFYWYRQILGQKVEFLVSFYNNEISEKSEIFDDQFSVERPDGSNFTLKIRSTKLEDSAMYFCASSEGSNEQFFGPGTRLTVL.